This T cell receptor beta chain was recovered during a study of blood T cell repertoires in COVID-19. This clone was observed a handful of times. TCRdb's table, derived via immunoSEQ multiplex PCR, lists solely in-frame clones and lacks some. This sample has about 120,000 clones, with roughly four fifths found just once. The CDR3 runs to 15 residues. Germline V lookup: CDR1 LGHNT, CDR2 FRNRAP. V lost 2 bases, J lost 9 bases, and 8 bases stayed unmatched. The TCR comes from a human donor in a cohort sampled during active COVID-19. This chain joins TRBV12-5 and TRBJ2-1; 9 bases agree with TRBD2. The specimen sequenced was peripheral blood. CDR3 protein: CASGLLRGGAVEQFF. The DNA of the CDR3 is TGTGCTAGTGGTTTGCTCCGCGGGGGGGCGGTTGAGCAGTTCTTC.